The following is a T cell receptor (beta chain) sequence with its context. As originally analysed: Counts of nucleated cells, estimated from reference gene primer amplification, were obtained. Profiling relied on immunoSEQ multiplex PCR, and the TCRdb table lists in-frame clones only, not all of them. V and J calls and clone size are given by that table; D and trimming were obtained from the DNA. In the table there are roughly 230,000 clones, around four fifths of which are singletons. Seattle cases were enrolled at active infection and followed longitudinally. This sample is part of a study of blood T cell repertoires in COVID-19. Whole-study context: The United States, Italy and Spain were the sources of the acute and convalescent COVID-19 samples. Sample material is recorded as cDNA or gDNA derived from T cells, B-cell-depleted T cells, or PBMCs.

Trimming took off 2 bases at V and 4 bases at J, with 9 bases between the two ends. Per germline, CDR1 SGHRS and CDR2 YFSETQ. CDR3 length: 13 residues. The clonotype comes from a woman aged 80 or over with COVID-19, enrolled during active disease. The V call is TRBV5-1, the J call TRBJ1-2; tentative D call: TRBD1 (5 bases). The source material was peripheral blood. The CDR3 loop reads CASSFDSAYGYTF. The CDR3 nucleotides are TGCGCCAGCAGCTTTGACAGCGCCTATGGCTACACCTTC. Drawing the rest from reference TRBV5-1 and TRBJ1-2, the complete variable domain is KAGVTQTPRYLIKTRGQQVTLSCSPISGHRSVSWYQQTPGQGLQFLFEYFSETQRNKGNFPGRFSGRQFSNSRSEMNVSTLELGDSALYLCASSFDSAYGYTFGSGTRLTVV.